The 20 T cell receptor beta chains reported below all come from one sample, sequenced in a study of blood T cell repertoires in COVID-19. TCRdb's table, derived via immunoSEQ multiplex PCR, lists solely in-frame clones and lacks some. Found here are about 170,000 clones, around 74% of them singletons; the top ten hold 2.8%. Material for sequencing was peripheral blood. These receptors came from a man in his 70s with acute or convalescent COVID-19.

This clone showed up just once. The CDR3 sequence is CASSQDQARGSTDTQYF. The CDR3 bases are TGTGCCAGCAGCCAAGATCAAGCGCGGGGAAGCACAGATACGCAGTATTTT. V gene TRBV3-1 (or the pseudogene TRBV3-2) combines with J gene TRBJ2-3; a weak D match, TRBD2 (6 bases). V lost 0 bases and J lost 0, with 13 bases in between. The CDR3 runs to 17 residues. Germline V gives CDR1 LGHDT, CDR2 YNNKEL (reference sequence).

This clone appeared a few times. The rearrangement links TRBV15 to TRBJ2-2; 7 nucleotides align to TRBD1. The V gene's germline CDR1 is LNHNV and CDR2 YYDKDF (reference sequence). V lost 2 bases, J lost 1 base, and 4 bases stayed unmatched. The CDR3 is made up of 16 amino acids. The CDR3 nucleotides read TGTGCCACCAGCAGACTGGGACAGCTGAACACCGGGGAGCTGTTTTTT. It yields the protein CATSRLGQLNTGELFF.

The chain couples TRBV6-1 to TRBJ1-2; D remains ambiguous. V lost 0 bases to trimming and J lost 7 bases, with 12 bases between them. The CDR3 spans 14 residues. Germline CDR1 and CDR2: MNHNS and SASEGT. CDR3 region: CASSEAGRVGGYTF. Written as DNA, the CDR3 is TGTGCCAGCAGTGAAGCGGGGAGGGTTGGTGGCTACACCTTC.

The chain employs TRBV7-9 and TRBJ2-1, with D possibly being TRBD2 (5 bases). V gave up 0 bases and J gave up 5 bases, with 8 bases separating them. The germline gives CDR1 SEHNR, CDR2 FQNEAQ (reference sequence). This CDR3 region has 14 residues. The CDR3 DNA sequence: TGTGCCAGCAGCTTAGCGCTAGCTGACAATGAGCAGTTCTTC. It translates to CASSLALADNEQFF.

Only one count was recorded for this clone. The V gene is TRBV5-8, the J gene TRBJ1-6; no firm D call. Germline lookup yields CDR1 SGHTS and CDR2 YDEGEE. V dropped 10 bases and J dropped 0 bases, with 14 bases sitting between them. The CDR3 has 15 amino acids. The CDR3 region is CAEEGGSSYNSPLHF. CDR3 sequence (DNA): TGTGCCGAAGAGGGAGGGAGCTCCTATAATTCACCCCTCCACTTT.

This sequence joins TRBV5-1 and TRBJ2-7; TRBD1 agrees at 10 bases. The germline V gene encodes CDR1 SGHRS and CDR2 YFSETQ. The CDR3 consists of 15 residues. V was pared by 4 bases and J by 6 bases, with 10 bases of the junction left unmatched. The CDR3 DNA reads TGCGCCAGCAGCCCAAGAGGGACAGGGGTGACCGAGCAGTACTTC. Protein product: CASSPRGTGVTEQYF.

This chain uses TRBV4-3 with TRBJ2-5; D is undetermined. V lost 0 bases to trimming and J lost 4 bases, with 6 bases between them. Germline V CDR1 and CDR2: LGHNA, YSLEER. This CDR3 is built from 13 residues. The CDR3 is CASSQDRGETQYF. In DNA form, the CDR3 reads TGCGCCAGCAGCCAAGATCGAGGAGAGACCCAGTACTTC.

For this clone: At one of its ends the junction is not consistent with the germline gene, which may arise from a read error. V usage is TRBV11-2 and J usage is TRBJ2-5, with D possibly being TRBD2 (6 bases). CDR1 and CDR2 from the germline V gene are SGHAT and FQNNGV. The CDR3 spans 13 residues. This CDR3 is CASTLTSGETQYF. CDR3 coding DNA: TGTGCCAGCACCTTAACCAGCGGGGAGACCCAGTACTTC. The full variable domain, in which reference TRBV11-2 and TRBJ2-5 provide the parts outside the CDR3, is EAGVAQSPRYKIIEKRQSVAFWCNPISGHATLYWYQQILGQGPKLLIQFQNNGVVDDSQLPKDRFSAERLKGVDSTLKIQPAKLEDSAVYLCASTLTSGETQYFGPGTRLLVL.

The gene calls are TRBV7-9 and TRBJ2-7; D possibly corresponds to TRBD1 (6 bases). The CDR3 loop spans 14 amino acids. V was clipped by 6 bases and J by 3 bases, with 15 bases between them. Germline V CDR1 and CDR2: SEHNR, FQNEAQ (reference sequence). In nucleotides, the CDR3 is TGTGCCAGCAGTTCGTTCCGGGGACACTACGAGCAGTACTTC. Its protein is CASSSFRGHYEQYF.

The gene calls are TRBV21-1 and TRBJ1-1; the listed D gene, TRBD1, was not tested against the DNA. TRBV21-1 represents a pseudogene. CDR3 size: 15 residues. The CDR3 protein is CASSSARKQATEAFF. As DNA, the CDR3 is TGTGCCAGCAGCAGCGCAAGGAAACAGGCCACTGAAGCTTTCTTT.

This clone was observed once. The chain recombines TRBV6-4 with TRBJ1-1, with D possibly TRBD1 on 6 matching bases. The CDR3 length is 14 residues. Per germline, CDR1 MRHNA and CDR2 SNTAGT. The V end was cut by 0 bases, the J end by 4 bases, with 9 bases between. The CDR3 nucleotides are TGTGCCAGCAGTGACTCAAACAGGGCCACTGAAGCTTTCTTT. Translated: CASSDSNRATEAFF.

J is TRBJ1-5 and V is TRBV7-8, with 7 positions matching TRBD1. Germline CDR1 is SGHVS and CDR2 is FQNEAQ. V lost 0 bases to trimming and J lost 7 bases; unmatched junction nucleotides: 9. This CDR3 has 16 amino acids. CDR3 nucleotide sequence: TGTGCCAGCAGCTTAGCGGGTGAGGGGGCCTGGCAGCCCCAGCATTTT. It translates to CASSLAGEGAWQPQHF.

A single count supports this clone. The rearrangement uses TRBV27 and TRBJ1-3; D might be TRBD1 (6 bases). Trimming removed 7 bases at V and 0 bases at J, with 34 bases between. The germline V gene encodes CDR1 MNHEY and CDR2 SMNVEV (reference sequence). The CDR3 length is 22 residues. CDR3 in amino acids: CASNVKRNDRSYVVSSGNTIYF. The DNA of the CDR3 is TGTGCCAGCAACGTGAAAAGGAACGACAGGTCCTATGTAGTAAGCTCTGGAAACACCATATATTTT.

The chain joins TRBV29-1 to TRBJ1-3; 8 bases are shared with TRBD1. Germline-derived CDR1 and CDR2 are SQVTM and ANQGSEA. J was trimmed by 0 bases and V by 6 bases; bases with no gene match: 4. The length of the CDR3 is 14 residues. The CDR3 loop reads CSVVGTGSGNTIYF. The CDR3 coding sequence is TGCAGCGTGGTAGGGACAGGCTCTGGAAACACCATATATTTT.

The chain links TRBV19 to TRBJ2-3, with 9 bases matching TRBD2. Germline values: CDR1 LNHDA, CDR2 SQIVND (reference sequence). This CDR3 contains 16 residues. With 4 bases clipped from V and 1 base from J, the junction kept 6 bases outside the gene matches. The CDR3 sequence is CASSTSGAYGTDTQYF. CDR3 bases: TGTGCCAGTAGTACTAGCGGGGCCTATGGCACAGATACGCAGTATTTT.

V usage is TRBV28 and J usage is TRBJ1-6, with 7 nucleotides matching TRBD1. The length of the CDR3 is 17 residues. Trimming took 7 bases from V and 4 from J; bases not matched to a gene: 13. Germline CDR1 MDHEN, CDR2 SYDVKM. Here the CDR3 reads CASTQDRSLYYNSPLHF. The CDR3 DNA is TGTGCCAGCACCCAGGACAGGAGCCTTTATTATAATTCACCCCTCCACTTT.

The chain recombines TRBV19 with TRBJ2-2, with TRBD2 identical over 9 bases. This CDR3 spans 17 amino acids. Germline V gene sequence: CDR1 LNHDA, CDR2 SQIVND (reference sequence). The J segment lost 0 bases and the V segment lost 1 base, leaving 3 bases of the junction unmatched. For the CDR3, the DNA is TGTGCCAGTAGTATAGGAGCGGGGGGAGCGAACACCGGGGAGCTGTTTTTT. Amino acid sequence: CASSIGAGGANTGELFF.

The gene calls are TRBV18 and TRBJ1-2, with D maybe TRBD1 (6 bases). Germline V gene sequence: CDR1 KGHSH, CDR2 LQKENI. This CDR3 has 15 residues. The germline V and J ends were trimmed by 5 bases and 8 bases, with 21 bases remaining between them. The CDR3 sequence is CASSSTPDSNRGYTF. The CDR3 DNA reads TGTGCCAGCTCATCAACCCCGGACAGCAACCGGGGCTACACCTTC. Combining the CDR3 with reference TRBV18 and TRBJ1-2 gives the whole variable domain NAGVMQNPRHLVRRRGQEARLRCSPMKGHSHVYWYRQLPEEGLKFMVYLQKENIIDESGMPKERFSAEFPKEGPSILRIQQVVRGDSAAYFCASSSTPDSNRGYTFGSGTRLTVV.

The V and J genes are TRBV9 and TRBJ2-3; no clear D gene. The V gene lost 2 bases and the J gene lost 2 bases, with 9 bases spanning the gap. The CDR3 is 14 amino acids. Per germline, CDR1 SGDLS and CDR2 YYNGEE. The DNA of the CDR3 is TGTGCCAGCAGCGTCTCCGTTTCCACAGATACGCAGTATTTT. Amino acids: CASSVSVSTDTQYF. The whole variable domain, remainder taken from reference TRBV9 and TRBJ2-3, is DSGVTQTPKHLITATGQRVTLRCSPRSGDLSVYWYQQSLDQGLQFLIQYYNGEERAKGNILERFSAQQFPDLHSELNLSSLELGDSALYFCASSVSVSTDTQYFGPGTRLTVL.

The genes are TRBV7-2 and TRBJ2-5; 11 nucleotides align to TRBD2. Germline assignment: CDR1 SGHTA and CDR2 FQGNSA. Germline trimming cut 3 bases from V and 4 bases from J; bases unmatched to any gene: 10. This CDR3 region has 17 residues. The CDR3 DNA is TGTGCCAGCAGCTTGGGGATCCCAGGACTAGCGGGAGAGACCCAGTACTTC. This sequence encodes CASSLGIPGLAGETQYF. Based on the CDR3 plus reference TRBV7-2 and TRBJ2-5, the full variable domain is GAGVSQSPSNKVTEKGKDVELRCDPISGHTALYWYRQSLGQGLEFLIYFQGNSAPDKSGLPSDRFSAERTGGSVSTLTIQRTQQEDSAVYLCASSLGIPGLAGETQYFGPGTRLLVL.